This record concerns one T cell receptor (beta chain) sequence. This clone came up a few times. Its antigen specificity is not known. Base-call qualities are not available, and no considerably larger clone is one nucleotide away. The CDR3, cysteine through phenylalanine, is 13 amino acids long. Only CDR3 DNA is held: 39 bases, read in frame from base 1. V trim: 4 bases; J trim: 13 bases; unmatched bases: 6. Looking up the germline V gene yields CDR1 SGHRS and CDR2 YFSETQ. These data come from a study of cytomegalovirus exposure and HLA in healthy donors (dated by TCRdb to 2016 to 2017). About the full investigation: An earlier analysis of several hundred of the donors reported 250 to 300 Gb of sequence data and about 100 million unique TCR beta sequences from some 180 million T cells. To predict cytomegalovirus infection status, the study brought together high-throughput TCR immunosequencing, statistical association of individual TCRs with disease status, and machine learning. The T cell repertoires of 670 or so subjects were profiled by immunosequencing and related to cytomegalovirus serostatus. The study was designed to test whether signatures of past pathogen exposure could be identified by cataloging public T cell receptors. Among some 410 genotyped donors of the cohort, an average of roughly 230,000 unique TCR beta nucleotide sequences was sequenced per donor, of which about 19% were non-productive. Both class I and class II loci were covered by HLA typing, at four-digit resolution. In a later analysis, previously published TCR beta repertoires from 666 donors were re-analyzed and high-resolution HLA genotyping was added so that TCR occurrence patterns could be studied. Donor age, sex, ethnicity and CMV serostatus were compiled alongside the repertoire data. Around 300 gigabases of sequencing data and tens of millions of unique TCR sequences were included in an early release covering 550 to 800 HLA-typed donors. To decide whether each TCR beta V gene segment behaved as functional or pseudogenic, an earlier analysis of some 540 of the donors relied on high-throughput TCR beta sequencing. Rather than using new phenotypic data, the later analysis identified candidate immune exposures from TCR beta sequences and from how often those sequences occurred across donors. Roughly five DR-DQ haplotypes were handled as single units for association and clustering because linkage in the cohort was strong. Typing coverage differed by locus: A, B, C, DRB1 and DQB1 were typed in roughly 629-640 donors, DQA1 in 500 to 550, DPA1 in some 600, and DPB1 in 400 to 480. All discovery cohort repertoires had been generated using a single sequencing platform. A separate validation cohort of 100 to 150 different subjects was used in addition to the roughly 670-subject first cohort. A later genetic analysis used genome-wide SNP genotypes for about 60% of the roughly 700 donors, treating that subset as a discovery cohort. Of the 350 to 450 genotyped donors, 65% to 90% fell in the genetic ancestry cluster associated with self-reported Caucasian donors. Findings and caveats that apply to the study as a whole: A later analysis associated about 17,000 TCR beta sequences with specific HLA alleles at a false discovery rate of 0.05. In a later analysis, most CMV-associated TCR beta chains were found to appear HLA-restricted, with HLA associations seemingly driven largely by CMV exposure. When HLA alleles, especially DR and DQ, strongly co-occurred, TCR associations were difficult to assign to individual alleles. While some public TCRs were present in many individuals, most TCR sequences turned up only very rarely across donors. A cluster of highly shared sequence variants was judged likely to be a technical artifact of the sequencing pipeline. In a later analysis, HLA-associated TCR beta chains were found to be more clonally expanded and to have lower generation probabilities than equally common non-associated chains. Only TCR beta chains were sequenced in this cohort, and the absence of alpha or paired-chain data limited detectable features. The authors suggested that the approach could potentially be generalized to other disease states and immunological phenotypes. The 87-base-pair reads could not distinguish some IMGT-functional V segments, including TRBV6-2 and TRBV6-3, so those segments were excluded. In both the original and validation cohorts, the classifier was reported to diagnose cytomegalovirus status with high specificity and sensitivity. Because some donors lacked HLA typing at each locus, the association tests relied only on the typed subset. In an earlier analysis of 587 of the donors, most TCR beta V segments were observed in productive rearrangements about 87% or about 30% of the time, broadly matching IMGT annotations. In a later analysis, several top co-occurrence clusters were reported to appear linked to parvovirus B19, influenza, CMV and Epstein-Barr virus. The only immune exposure information available for the cohort was CMV serostatus. According to a later analysis, TCR association rates differed among HLA loci, with DRB1 alleles showing the most associated TCRs and HLA-C alleles showing the fewest. V-gene and J-gene trimming of TCR beta chains was associated with a missense DCLRE1C variant in a later genetic analysis, and the association was replicated in an independent cohort. In a later genetic analysis, fewer N-insertions in productive TCRs were reported among donors in an Asian-associated ancestry cluster than the roughly 640-donor mean. Because counts were too low, about 18 rarely observed V segments, including chromosome 9 orphons, were left out of the earlier analysis of roughly 600 of the donors. The presence/absence analyses assumed that sequencing depth was roughly uniform across donors, and that assumption may not be true. Correlated functional status among segregating V segments might be attributable to linkage disequilibrium, but an unknown experimental factor could not be ruled out. In the study, approximately 150 TCR beta chains were listed as associated with cytomegalovirus. A further reported finding was that TCR beta sequences accurately predicted the HLA-A and HLA-B alleles for most subjects in the first cohort. A few of the identified cytomegalovirus-associated TCR beta chains were confirmed in vitro to be specific for cytomegalovirus antigens.

The method was the immunoSEQ multiplex PCR assay. A mixture of 60 forward primers for TCR Vbeta segments and 13 reverse primers for TCR Jbeta segments was used in the multiplex PCR. Amplification of the CDR3 region of rearranged TCR beta genes was performed with a multiplex PCR assay on genomic DNA. On the Illumina HiSeq System, the amplified TCR beta libraries were sequenced as 87-base-pair reads. On the study's bioinformatics: In a later analysis, roughly 80 million unique TCR beta chains were counted across the roughly 610 repertoires, and roughly 9.9 million of these chains were shared by at least two donors. To remove PCR and sequencing errors, raw reads were error-corrected and collapsed into unique sequences using a nearest-neighbor algorithm that merged closely related sequences. CDR3 sequences were aligned to IMGT reference sequences to assign V, D and J gene segments. For a sequence to be retained, a match of at least six nucleotides to both a V gene segment and a J gene segment was required. Rearrangements were called productive when the CDR3 lacked stop codons and stayed in frame with V and J; all others were non-productive. Following IMGT convention, CDR3 was defined as the stretch from the second conserved V-encoded cysteine up to the conserved J-encoded phenylalanine. In an earlier analysis of approximately 590 of the donors, sequences lacking an unambiguous match to a single V gene segment were excluded. An earlier analysis of 500 to 700 of the donors classified V segments as functional when productive rearrangements were above 56.7% and as segregating when the standard deviation between donors was above 5%. A statistical classification framework was built for diagnosing cytomegalovirus status from the catalog of TCR beta chain sequences. V and J gene assignment, in a later analysis, came from comparing TCR nucleotide sequences with IMGT/GENE-DB human TR gene sequences. Using the TCRdist pipeline, a later analysis assigned CDR3 sequences along with most-parsimonious VDJ recombination scenarios. In a later analysis, every TCR beta chain was defined by the combination of its CDR3 amino acid sequence and its V-gene family, and reads without a unique V-gene family were dropped. To address suspected cross-contamination and a sequencing artifact, a later analysis removed a few hundred highly shared, low-generation-probability nucleotide sequences. For each public chain, a later analysis derived a clonal expansion index from normalized ranks of inferred template counts within each repertoire. In a later analysis, generation probabilities were computed using a VDJ recombination model fitted to out-of-frame rearrangements, and the results were checked against IGoR. In a later analysis, hypergeometric tests were used to score TCR-TCR, TCR-HLA and TCR-CMV co-occurrence, with a repertoire-size bias correction applied to TCR pairs. In a later analysis, false discovery rates were estimated by permuting HLA or CMV assignments 20 times. In a later analysis, co-occurring TCRs were grouped using DBSCAN, with TCRdist sequence similarity added in when clustering inside HLA-allele-positive subsets. For co-occurrence clustering, repertoires with fewer than 30,000 or more than 120,000 public chains were excluded, along with four or five repertoires with anomalous nucleotide sharing. TCRdb re-hosts the immuneACCESS table, in-frame sequences only. Its copies lack some clones; in the studies checked, an unresolved V gene accounts for under half of them, and the cause for the rest is not known. V and J calls and clone size are as listed in that table; D and trimming were resolved from the DNA. The sample has 200,000 to 250,000 clones on record, more than 60% of them singletons. Roughly 2.5% of the sample comes from the top ten.

The cohort comprised 550 to 700 healthy bone marrow donors. At the time of sampling, all cohort members were nominally healthy, though unrecorded immune exposures were likely present. The donor tested CMV seropositive, placing the donor among the 250 to 350 seropositive members of the cohort. Every donor gave a peripheral blood sample, and the peripheral blood mononuclear cells from that sample were used for TCR beta sequencing. Genomic DNA extraction from the blood cell samples was performed with the Qiagen DNeasy Blood Extraction Kit. This receptor was obtained from a woman aged 55 to 70 in good health and CMV-seropositive. The chain was built from TRBV5-1 and TRBJ2-1; 12 middle bases align to TRBD2. Material: PBMCs. The sequenced DNA: TGCGCCAGCAGCCGGACTAGCGGGAAAAGCCAGTTCTTC. Its protein is CASSRTSGKSQFF.